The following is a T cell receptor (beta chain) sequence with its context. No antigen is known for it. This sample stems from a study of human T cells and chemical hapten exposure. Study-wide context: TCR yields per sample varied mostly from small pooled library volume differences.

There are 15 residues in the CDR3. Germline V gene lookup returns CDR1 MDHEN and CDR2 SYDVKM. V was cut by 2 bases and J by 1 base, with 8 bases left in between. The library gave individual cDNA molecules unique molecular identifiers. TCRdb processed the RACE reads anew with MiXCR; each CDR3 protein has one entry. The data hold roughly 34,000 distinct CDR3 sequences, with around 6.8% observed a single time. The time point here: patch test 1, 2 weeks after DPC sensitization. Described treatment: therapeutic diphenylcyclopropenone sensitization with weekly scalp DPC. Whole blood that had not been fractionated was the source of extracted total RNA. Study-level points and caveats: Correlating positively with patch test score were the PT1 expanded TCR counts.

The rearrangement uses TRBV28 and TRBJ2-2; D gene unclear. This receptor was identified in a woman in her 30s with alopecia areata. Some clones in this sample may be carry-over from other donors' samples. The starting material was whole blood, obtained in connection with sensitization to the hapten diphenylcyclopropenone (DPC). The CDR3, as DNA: TGTGCCAGCAGTTTAATGGAAGGGAACACCGGGGAGCTGTTTTTT. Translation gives CASSLMEGNTGELFF.